This paragraph reports one T cell receptor (beta chain). This sample is drawn from a study of blood T cell repertoires in COVID-19. Study overall: The United States, Italy and Spain were the sources of the acute and convalescent COVID-19 samples. T cells, B-cell-depleted T cells, or PBMCs supplied cDNA or gDNA.

Germline-derived CDR1 and CDR2 are WSHSY and SAAADI. The CDR3 is 12 amino acids. The J segment lost 6 bases and the V segment lost 6 bases, leaving 3 bases of the junction unmatched. Original handling: Nucleated cell number was recorded as an estimate derived from reference gene primer amplification. Sequenced by immunoSEQ multiplex PCR; TCRdb stores in-frame clones only, minus some. The V and J calls and clone size come from that table; D and trimming were worked out from the DNA. The sample has around 6,500 clones; roughly nine tenths are singletons. This clonotype originated in a man in his 70s with active COVID-19. Sequencing was performed on peripheral blood. The chain has TRBV10-2 and TRBJ1-2, with TRBD1 matching over 8 bases. For the CDR3, the DNA is TGCGCCAGCAGGACAGGGGCGGATGGCTACACCTTC. This sequence encodes CASRTGADGYTF.